This is a list of T cell receptor beta chains from one sample in a study of molecular identifiers for immune sequencing clone quantification. TCRdb analysed the PCR reads with MiXCR anew, one entry per CDR3 protein. This table has about 510,000 distinct CDR3 sequences, about 26% appearing once. Source material: naive CD8+ T cells from blood, with Jurkat cell RNA spiked in. The receptor set was obtained from a human donor in good health. Some libraries in this study had Jurkat cell RNA spiked in. CDR3s include the opening cysteine and the closing phenylalanine or tryptophan. Fields, in order: CDR3 DNA, CDR3 protein, V gene, J gene, clone size, D gene. D genes are given only for firm matches. Size values are once, few and many counts, or a class for expanded clones, and some rows have none.

TGCGCCAGCTCAGCGACAATCATGGAGACCCAGAACTTC	CASSATIMETQNF	TRBV10-2	TRBJ2-5	NA	NA
TGTGCCAGCAGCGACGGGCTAGCGCTAGAGACCCAGTACTTC	CASSDGLALETQYF	TRBV9	TRBJ2-5	few	NA
TGTGCCAGTCAACTAGAGGCCACAGATACGCAGTATTTT	CASQLEATDTQYF	TRBV19	TRBJ2-3	few	NA
TGTGCCAGTAGTATAGCGACTAGTAATGAGCAGTTCTTC	CASSIATSNEQFF	TRBV19	TRBJ2-1	many	NA
TGTGCCAGCAGTCCGACAGGGCTCCAAGAGACCCAGTACTTC	CASSPTGLQETQYF	TRBV27	TRBJ2-5	many	TRBD1
TGTGCCAGTAGGGAAAGACAGGGCAATCAGCCCCAGCATTTT	CASRERQGNQPQHF	TRBV19	TRBJ1-5	many	NA
TGTGCCTGGAGCGAGACAGGGTCCGGGGAGCTGTTTTTT	CAWSETGSGELFF	TRBV30	TRBJ2-2	NA	TRBD1
TGTGCCAGCAGTTTTCCCAACGGGCAGGGTGAAGCTTTCTTT	CASSFPNGQGEAFF	TRBV12-3/TRBV12-4	TRBJ1-1	many	NA
TGCGCCAGCAGCCAAGATATTGCGAGCAAAAACATTCAGTACTTC	CASSQDIASKNIQYF	TRBV4-3	TRBJ2-4	few	NA
TGCAGCGTTTCAAACATAAACGCAGATACGCAGTATTTT	CSVSNINADTQYF	TRBV29-1	TRBJ2-3	NA	NA